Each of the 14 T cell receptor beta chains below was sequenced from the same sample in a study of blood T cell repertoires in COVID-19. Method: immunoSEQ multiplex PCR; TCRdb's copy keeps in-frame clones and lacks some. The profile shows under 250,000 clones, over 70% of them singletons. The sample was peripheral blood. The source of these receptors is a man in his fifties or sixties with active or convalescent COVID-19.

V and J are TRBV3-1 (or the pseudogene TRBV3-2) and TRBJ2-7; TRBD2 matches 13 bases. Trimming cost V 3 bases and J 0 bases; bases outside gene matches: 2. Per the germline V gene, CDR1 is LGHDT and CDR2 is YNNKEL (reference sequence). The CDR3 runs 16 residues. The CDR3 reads CASSQGLAGTSYEQYF. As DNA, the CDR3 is TGTGCCAGCAGCCAGGGACTAGCGGGGACCTCCTACGAGCAGTACTTC.

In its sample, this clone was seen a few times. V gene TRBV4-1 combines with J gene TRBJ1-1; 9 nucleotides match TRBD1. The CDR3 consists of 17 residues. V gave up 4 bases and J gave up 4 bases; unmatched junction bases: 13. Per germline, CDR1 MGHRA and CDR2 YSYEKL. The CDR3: CASSPTSNRQGGTEAFF. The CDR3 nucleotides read TGCGCCAGCAGCCCAACCTCTAATAGACAGGGGGGCACTGAAGCTTTCTTT.

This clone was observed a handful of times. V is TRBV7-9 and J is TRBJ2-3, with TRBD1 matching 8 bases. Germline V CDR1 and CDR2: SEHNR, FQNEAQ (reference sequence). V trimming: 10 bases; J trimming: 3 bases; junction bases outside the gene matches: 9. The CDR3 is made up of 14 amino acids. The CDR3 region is CATTGQGSTDTQYF. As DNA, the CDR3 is TGTGCCACCACCGGACAGGGAAGTACAGATACGCAGTATTTT.

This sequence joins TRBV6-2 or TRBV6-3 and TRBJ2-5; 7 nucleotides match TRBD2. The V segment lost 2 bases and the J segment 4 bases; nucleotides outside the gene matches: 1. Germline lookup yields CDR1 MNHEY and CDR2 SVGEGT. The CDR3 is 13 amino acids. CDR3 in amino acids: CASSYGGGETQYF. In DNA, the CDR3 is TGTGCCAGCAGTTACGGCGGGGGAGAGACCCAGTACTTC.

The CDR3 sequence: CASSLEVTSGGAVHYF. As DNA, the CDR3 is TGTGCCAGCAGCTTAGAGGTTACTAGCGGGGGCGCGGTCCATTACTTC. The rearrangement uses TRBV7-9 and TRBJ2-5, with TRBD2 matching 11 bases. Germline V gives CDR1 SEHNR, CDR2 FQNEAQ (reference sequence). Trimming took 1 base from V and 14 from J; bases not matched to a gene: 15. The length of the CDR3 is 16 residues.

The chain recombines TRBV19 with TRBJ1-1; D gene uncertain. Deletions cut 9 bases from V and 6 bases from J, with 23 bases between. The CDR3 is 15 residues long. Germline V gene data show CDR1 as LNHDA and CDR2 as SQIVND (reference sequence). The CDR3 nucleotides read TGTGCCAGCCAAACTTCCGGGGTCATAGGCTCTGAAGCTTTCTTT. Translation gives CASQTSGVIGSEAFF.

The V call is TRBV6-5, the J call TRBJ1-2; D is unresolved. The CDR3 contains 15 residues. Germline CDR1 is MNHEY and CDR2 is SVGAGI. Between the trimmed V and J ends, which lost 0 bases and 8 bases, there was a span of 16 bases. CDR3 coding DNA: TGTGCCAGCAGTTACTCCTCCCTCCGAGGTGAAGGCTACACCTTC. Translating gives CASSYSSLRGEGYTF.

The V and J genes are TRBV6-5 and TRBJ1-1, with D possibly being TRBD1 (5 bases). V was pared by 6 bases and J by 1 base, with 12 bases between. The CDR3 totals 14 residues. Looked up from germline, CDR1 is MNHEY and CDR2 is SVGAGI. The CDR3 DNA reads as TGTGCCAGCAGACCCGTCACAGGGAACACTGAAGCTTTCTTT. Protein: CASRPVTGNTEAFF.

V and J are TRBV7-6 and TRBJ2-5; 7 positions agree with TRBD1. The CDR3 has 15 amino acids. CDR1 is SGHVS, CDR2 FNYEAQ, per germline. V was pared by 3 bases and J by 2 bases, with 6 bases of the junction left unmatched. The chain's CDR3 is CASSFDREGQETQYF. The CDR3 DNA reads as TGTGCCAGCAGCTTCGACAGGGAAGGGCAAGAGACCCAGTACTTC.

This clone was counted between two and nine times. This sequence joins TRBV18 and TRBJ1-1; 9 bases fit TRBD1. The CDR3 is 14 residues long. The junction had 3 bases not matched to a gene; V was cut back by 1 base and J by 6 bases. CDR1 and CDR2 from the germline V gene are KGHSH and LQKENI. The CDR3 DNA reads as TGTGCCAGCTCACCACGACAGGGGGAGGCTGAAGCTTTCTTT. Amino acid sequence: CASSPRQGEAEAFF.

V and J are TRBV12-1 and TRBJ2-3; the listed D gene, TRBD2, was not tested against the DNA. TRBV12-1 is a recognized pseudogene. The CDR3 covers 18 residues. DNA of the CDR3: TGTGCCAGGAGAGCTAGCGGCCCAATGGGAGGGTCAACAGATACGCAGTATTTT. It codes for CARRASGPMGGSTDTQYF.

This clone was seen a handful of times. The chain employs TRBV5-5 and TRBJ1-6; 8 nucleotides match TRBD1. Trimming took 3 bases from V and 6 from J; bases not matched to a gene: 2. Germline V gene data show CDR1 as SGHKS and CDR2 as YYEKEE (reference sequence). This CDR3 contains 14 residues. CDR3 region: CASSWTGSNSPLHF. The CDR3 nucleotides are TGTGCCAGCAGCTGGACAGGGAGTAATTCACCCCTCCACTTT.

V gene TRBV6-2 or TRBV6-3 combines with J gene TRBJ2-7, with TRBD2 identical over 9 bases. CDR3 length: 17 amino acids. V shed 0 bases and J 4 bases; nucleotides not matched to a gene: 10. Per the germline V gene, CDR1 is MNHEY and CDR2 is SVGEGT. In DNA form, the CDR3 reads TGTGCCAGCAGTTACTCAATTAGCGGGAGCTTCCGTTACGAGCAGTACTTC. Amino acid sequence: CASSYSISGSFRYEQYF.

The DNA of the CDR3 is TGTGCCAGCAGCCAACCCGGGACAGGGAATAGCAATGAGCAGTTCTTC. It is translated as CASSQPGTGNSNEQFF. The V gene is TRBV4-2, the J gene TRBJ2-1; 9 nucleotides agree with TRBD1. The CDR3 covers 16 residues. Germline V gives CDR1 LGHNA, CDR2 YNFKEQ. V shed 2 bases, J shed 6 bases, and the junction held 8 bases outside the gene matches.